A single sample gave rise to the 27 T cell receptor beta chains below, sequenced in a study of cytomegalovirus exposure and HLA in healthy donors. PCR amplification relied on 60 Vbeta primers (plus 13 Jbeta primers). The assay was immunoSEQ multiplex PCR, and TCRdb's table has in-frame clones only and misses some. The data contain about 140,000 clones, roughly 74% of them singletons. Sequenced sample: PBMCs. These receptor sequences come from a middle-aged man in good health and CMV-seronegative.

On this clone: The germline gene is not matched at one end of the junction; a read error may be the cause. V and J are TRBV7-3 and TRBJ2-7; 8 bases map to TRBD1. The V gene's germline CDR1 is SGHTA and CDR2 FQGTGA. The CDR3 sequence is 14 residues long. CDR3 coding DNA: TGTGCCAGCAGCCTAACAGGGGGAGAGGGCGAGCAGTACTTC. Its translation: CASSLTGGEGEQYF.

The V gene is TRBV10-3, the J gene TRBJ2-5; TRBD1 is a possible D gene (6 bases). This CDR3 has 15 amino acids. CDR1 ENHRY and CDR2 SYGVKD come from the germline V gene. The ends were cut back, 3 bases at V and 1 base at J, with 12 bases in the middle. For the CDR3, the DNA is TGTGCCATCAGTGAACAGGGTTTTGGCCAAGAGACCCAGTACTTC. Amino acids: CAISEQGFGQETQYF.

Of note for this clone: The CDR3 does not close with the conserved phenylalanine or tryptophan, likely indicating a read error. The V call is TRBV5-1, the J call TRBJ1-6; D is unresolved. Germline V lookup: CDR1 SGHRS, CDR2 YFSETQ. The ends were cut back, 0 bases at V and 5 bases at J, with 15 bases in the middle. The CDR3 extends over 17 amino acids. CDR3 amino acids: CASSLAVTTTNNSPLHS. The CDR3 nucleotides are TGCGCCAGCAGCTTGGCCGTCACAACTACTAATAATTCACCCCTCCACTCT.

This clone was seen ten or more times. Written as DNA, the CDR3 is TGTGCCAGCAGCGACCGGTGGAGCTCCTACGAGCAGTACTTC. Amino acid sequence: CASSDRWSSYEQYF. The genes are TRBV6-5 and TRBJ2-7; D not resolved. V shed 6 bases and J shed 0 bases, with 12 bases lying between them. CDR1 is MNHEY and CDR2 is SVGAGI in the germline V gene. This CDR3 is 14 amino acids long.

CDR3 DNA: TGTGCCAGCAGCCAACTCCGGGGGACAGGGTCGACCAACTATGGCTACACCTTC. This gives the protein CASSQLRGTGSTNYGYTF. The chain has TRBV4-2 and TRBJ1-2; TRBD1 matches 9 bases. Germline CDR1 reads LGHNA; CDR2 reads YNFKEQ. The CDR3 consists of 18 residues. V lost 2 bases and J lost 2; bases outside the gene matches: 12.

This clone was seen a handful of times. The chain employs TRBV5-6 and TRBJ1-6; D is uncertain. The V gene lost 0 bases and the J gene lost 6 bases, with 7 bases spanning the gap. This CDR3 contains 14 residues. Per the germline V gene, CDR1 is SGHDT and CDR2 is YYEEEE. CDR3 sequence reads: CASSLGGINSPLHF. The CDR3 nucleotides are TGTGCCAGCAGCTTGGGAGGGATTAATTCACCCCTCCACTTT.

The rearrangement joins TRBV18 to TRBJ1-4, with 7 bases lining up with TRBD1. CDR3 size: 15 residues. The trim removed 1 base at V and 6 bases at J, leaving 5 bases unmatched. Germline CDR1 is KGHSH and CDR2 is LQKENI. The CDR3 DNA reads as TGTGCCAGCTCACCACTCGGGACAGCTTATGAAAAACTGTTTTTT. Translation: CASSPLGTAYEKLFF.

Here the CDR3 reads CASSVSQTGGAHGYTF. Written as DNA, the CDR3 is TGTGCCAGCAGCGTAAGTCAGACAGGGGGCGCCCATGGCTACACCTTC. V gene TRBV9 combines with J gene TRBJ1-2; 10 bases fit TRBD1. The CDR3 contains 16 residues. V shed 1 base and J 6 bases; nucleotides not matched to a gene: 9. Germline values: CDR1 SGDLS, CDR2 YYNGEE. The whole variable domain, filled in from reference TRBV9 and TRBJ1-2, reads DSGVTQTPKHLITATGQRVTLRCSPRSGDLSVYWYQQSLDQGLQFLIQYYNGEERAKGNILERFSAQQFPDLHSELNLSSLELGDSALYFCASSVSQTGGAHGYTFGSGTRLTVV.

The chain employs TRBV28 and TRBJ1-5; no firm D call. Germline V lookup: CDR1 MDHEN, CDR2 SYDVKM. The V and J ends lost 1 base and 0 bases respectively, with 10 bases between them. This CDR3 spans 16 amino acids. CDR3 amino acids: CASSLYRSYSNQPQHF. CDR3 coding DNA: TGTGCCAGCAGTTTATATAGATCCTATAGCAATCAGCCCCAGCATTTT.

The rearrangement joins TRBV5-5 to TRBJ1-5; 8 bases agree with TRBD1. The CDR3 is made up of 14 amino acids. Germline V CDR1 and CDR2: SGHKS, YYEKEE (reference sequence). J gave up 7 bases and V 2 bases, and 5 bases lay outside the gene matches. The CDR3, as DNA: TGTGCCAGCAGCTTTGGACAGGGCAGGCAGCCCCAGCATTTT. It codes for CASSFGQGRQPQHF.

This chain uses TRBV18 with TRBJ1-1; no definite D call. With 6 bases removed from V and 2 bases from J, the gap between germline ends came to 16 bases. Per the germline V gene, CDR1 is KGHSH and CDR2 is LQKENI. This CDR3 is built from 15 residues. The CDR3 DNA sequence: TGTGCCAGCTCTCCAATCTCAGACATTAACACTGAAGCTTTCTTT. As protein: CASSPISDINTEAFF.

The J gene is TRBJ2-6, the V gene TRBV4-3, with no clear D. Germline V gene sequence: CDR1 LGHNA, CDR2 YSLEER. Trimming left V 0 bases short and J 1 base short, with 7 bases between. This CDR3 is built from 16 residues. CDR3 DNA sequence: TGCGCCAGCAGCCAAGATTCCCTTTCTGGGGCCAACGTCCTGACTTTC. Translating it yields CASSQDSLSGANVLTF.

The sample holds one count of this clone. The chain is built from TRBV2 and TRBJ1-5, with 7 nucleotides matching TRBD1. With V trimmed by 4 bases and J by 4 bases, 7 bases remained unmatched. This CDR3 is 15 amino acids long. Germline V lookup: CDR1 SNHLY, CDR2 FYNNEI. The CDR3: CASSATGVWNQPQHF. The DNA for the CDR3 is TGTGCCAGCAGTGCTACAGGGGTTTGGAATCAGCCCCAGCATTTT.

In the case of this clone: Mismatch with germline at one junction end may stem from a read error. The chain uses TRBV7-9 and TRBJ2-7; tentatively, D is TRBD1 or TRBD2 (6 bases each). The germline V gene has CDR1 SEHNR and CDR2 FQNEAQ (reference sequence). This CDR3 contains 16 residues. This CDR3 is CSSSLGGTTRSYEQYF. In DNA, the CDR3 is TGTTCCAGCAGCTTAGGAGGGACAACTCGCTCCTACGAGCAGTACTTC.

The gene calls are TRBV7-3 and TRBJ2-1; TRBD2 matches 7 bases. This CDR3 comprises 15 residues. Trimming removed 5 bases from V and 8 bases from J; junction bases left unmatched: 12. In germline, CDR1 is SGHTA, CDR2 FQGTGA. The CDR3 coding sequence is TGTGCCAGCAGCCCGGGAGGTAGAGCCTGGGATGAGCAGTTCTTC. It is translated as CASSPGGRAWDEQFF.

The CDR3 protein is CASSSPGVYEQYF. CDR3 DNA sequence: TGTGCCAGCAGTTCCCCAGGGGTCTACGAGCAGTACTTC. The chain joins TRBV6-5 to TRBJ2-7, with D perhaps TRBD1 (6 bases). Trimming stripped 4 bases from V and 3 bases from J, with 10 bases between. Per germline, CDR1 MNHEY and CDR2 SVGAGI. The CDR3 loop spans 13 amino acids.

The CDR3: CASSLGQGGPYEQYF. DNA of the CDR3: TGTGCCAGCAGCCTCGGACAGGGGGGCCCCTACGAGCAGTACTTC. The chain has TRBV6-5 and TRBJ2-7, with TRBD1 matching 10 bases. In germline, CDR1 is MNHEY, CDR2 SVGAGI. With V trimmed by 6 bases and J by 2 bases, 7 bases remained unmatched. The CDR3 is 15 amino acids.

This chain uses TRBV6-1 with TRBJ2-7; D unresolved. The V gene lost 3 bases and the J gene lost 2 bases, with 8 bases spanning the gap. CDR3 length: 13 residues. Germline V gives CDR1 MNHNS, CDR2 SASEGT. The DNA for the CDR3 is TGTGCCAGCAGTGAGGGCCTGACCTACGAGCAGTACTTC. Amino acids: CASSEGLTYEQYF.

The J gene is TRBJ2-7, the V gene TRBV28; TRBD1 agrees at 7 bases. CDR1 MDHEN and CDR2 SYDVKM come from the germline V gene. The J segment lost 2 bases and the V segment lost 8 bases, leaving 9 bases of the junction unmatched. The CDR3 has 14 residues. CDR3 in amino acids: CASGSGQLAYEQYF. DNA for the CDR3: TGTGCCAGCGGCTCGGGACAGTTAGCCTACGAGCAGTACTTC.

The chain combines TRBV7-3 with TRBJ2-7, with TRBD1 identical over 8 bases. The CDR3 totals 15 residues. Trimming removed 5 bases from V and 7 bases from J; junction bases left unmatched: 13. Germline CDR1 is SGHTA and CDR2 is FQGTGA. The CDR3 sequence: CASSPARDRFWEQYF. The CDR3 DNA reads as TGTGCCAGCAGCCCAGCTAGGGACAGGTTTTGGGAGCAGTACTTC.

The chain couples TRBV7-7 to TRBJ2-7, with D possibly TRBD1 on 5 matching bases. Germline CDR1 reads SSHAT; CDR2 reads FNYEAQ (reference sequence). V was shortened by 3 bases and J by 2 bases, with 20 bases between the two germline ends. The CDR3 spans 17 residues. The CDR3 nucleotides read TGTGCCAGCAGCTTGCTCGCTACAGGCTTTCTGACCTACGAGCAGTACTTC. Protein sequence: CASSLLATGFLTYEQYF.

The chain is built from TRBV5-1 and TRBJ1-1; 7 bases are a match to TRBD1. Germline CDR1 and CDR2: SGHRS and YFSETQ. This CDR3 region has 12 residues. V trimming: 5 bases; J trimming: 6 bases; junction bases outside the gene matches: 4. CDR3 DNA: TGCGCCAGCAGTTCGCAGGGGGCTGAAGCTTTCTTT. Translation gives CASSSQGAEAFF.

The rearrangement uses TRBV30 and TRBJ1-6; 8 bases are shared with TRBD1. V shed 1 base, J shed 4 bases, and the junction held 3 bases outside the gene matches. Germline V CDR1 and CDR2: GTSNPN, SVGIG (reference sequence). The CDR3 runs to 15 residues. DNA for the CDR3: TGTGCCTGGAGTGGGACAGGGAGGTATAATTCACCCCTCCACTTT. Protein product: CAWSGTGRYNSPLHF.

The V call is TRBV6-5, the J call TRBJ1-1; D unresolved. Trimming pared 4 bases from V and 6 bases from J, leaving 12 bases between. The CDR3 is 13 amino acids. Germline CDR1 reads MNHEY; CDR2 reads SVGAGI. The CDR3 nucleotides read TGTGCCAGCAGTTGGGCCCCGAAGTCTGAAGCTTTCTTT. Translated: CASSWAPKSEAFF.

The gene calls are TRBV28 and TRBJ1-1, with TRBD1 as a possible D gene (6 bases). Germline CDR1 MDHEN, CDR2 SYDVKM. The CDR3 is 13 amino acids. Trimming removed 3 bases at V and 6 bases at J, with 11 bases between. The CDR3 loop is CASSLRGLPEAFF. CDR3 in DNA: TGTGCCAGCAGTTTGCGGGGGCTCCCTGAAGCTTTCTTT.

V and J are TRBV19 and TRBJ1-2; weak D call: TRBD1 (5 bases). Trimming pared 3 bases from V and 4 bases from J, leaving 15 bases between. The CDR3 spans 15 residues. Germline V gene lookup returns CDR1 LNHDA and CDR2 SQIVND (reference sequence). The CDR3 loop is CASSIGAGKFYGYTF. CDR3 DNA: TGTGCCAGTAGTATTGGGGCAGGGAAATTCTATGGCTACACCTTC.

This clone came up a few times. The rearrangement uses TRBV15 and TRBJ2-3; 11 nucleotides agree with TRBD1. The CDR3 has 18 amino acids. The germline CDR1 and CDR2 sequences are LNHNV and YYDKDF (reference sequence). The V and J ends lost 4 bases and 0 bases, in that order; junction bases with no gene match: 9. CDR3 sequence reads: CATSTQRGTGGSTDTQYF. For the CDR3, the DNA is TGTGCCACCAGCACTCAAAGGGGGACAGGGGGAAGCACAGATACGCAGTATTTT.